By frequency in the sample, the clone carrying this TCR beta chain is medium-sized. Its antigen is unidentified. This entry belongs to a study of spatial heterogeneity in lung cancer. Study outcomes and limitations: Nonsynonymous mutation counts, ubiquitous and regional, were tracked by the respective counts of ubiquitous and regional expanded TCRs. Tumors with more nonsynonymous mutations had more expanded intratumoral alpha and beta TCRs.

Germline lookup yields CDR1 DFQATT and CDR2 SNEGSKA (reference sequence). CDR3 length: 15 amino acids. Unmatched junction bases numbered 5, after V lost 0 bases and J lost 1 base. TCRdb called the 5' RACE reads again in MiXCR, with one record for every CDR3 protein. This table holds about 3,400 distinct CDR3 sequences, around 6% found once. Time point here: sample taken at primary tumor resection. The study sequenced unsorted whole RNA from tumor, nontumor lung or frozen PBMC. Sequencing used lung tumor tissue, obtained at surgery. This chain uses TRBV20-1 with TRBJ2-5, with 7 bases matching TRBD2. The source of this sequence is a female donor with early-stage non-small cell lung cancer. CDR3 residues: CSARDLREAQETQYF. The CDR3, as DNA: TGCAGTGCTAGAGATCTTCGGGAGGCCCAAGAGACCCAGTACTTC.